The TCR beta chain under discussion was sequenced for a study of a mutant IDH1 vaccine in newly diagnosed glioma. This clone came up a few times. The antigen is unknown. V lost 2 bases to trimming and J lost 8 bases, with 17 bases between them. This CDR3 spans 16 amino acids. Per germline, CDR1 SGHDT and CDR2 YYEEEE. As to time point: week 47, end of study. All doses held 300 ug of mutant IDH1 20-mer peptide, with topical imiquimod. Data came from immunoSEQ multiplex PCR; TCRdb stores just in-frame clones and leaves some out. The data show almost 95,000 clones, around nine tenths seen once. V and J are TRBV5-6 and TRBJ1-6, with unresolved D. The receptor comes from a woman in her fifties or sixties with glioma. Sample: PBMCs, taken from a glioma patient whose treatment included an IDH1 peptide vaccine. The CDR3 region has the DNA TGTGCCAGCAGCTTTAATCTCCAGTCTTCAGATTCACCCCTCCACTTT. This gives the protein CASSFNLQSSDSPLHF.